The clone carrying this T cell receptor beta chain was picked up a small number of times. Germline V gene data show CDR1 as KGHSH and CDR2 as LQKENI. V was trimmed by 5 bases and J by 7 bases, leaving 15 bases between them. This CDR3 contains 14 residues. Profiled with immunoSEQ multiplex PCR; TCRdb holds only in-frame clones, not every one. The sample has more than 95,000 clones, 81% seen once. The record originates from a study of blood T cell repertoires in COVID-19. Sequencing was performed on peripheral blood. This TCR came from a man older than 75 with acute or convalescent COVID-19. The chain uses TRBV18 and TRBJ2-1; D may be TRBD1 (6 bases). The CDR3: CASSRQDSINEQFF. For the CDR3, the DNA is TGTGCCAGCTCAAGGCAGGACAGTATTAATGAGCAGTTCTTC. The variable domain in full, with the rest retrieved from reference TRBV18 and TRBJ2-1, is NAGVMQNPRHLVRRRGQEARLRCSPMKGHSHVYWYRQLPEEGLKFMVYLQKENIIDESGMPKERFSAEFPKEGPSILRIQQVVRGDSAAYFCASSRQDSINEQFFGPGTRLTVL.